The entry that follows covers one TCR beta chain sequence. In this sample, this clonotype turned up a few times. Its binding antigen is unknown. Base qualities are not at hand, and no much larger clone is one base apart. This sample was included in a study of T-cell reconstitution after alpha-beta-depleted transplantation in children (dated by TCRdb to the mid-2010s). Describing the broader study: Using TCR repertoire profiling, the study quantitatively followed how T-cell immune reconstitution unfolded in children after TCRalphabeta/CD19-depleted allogeneic hematopoietic cell transplantation. Here is what the overall study found, with its caveats: Over the following months the frequencies of hyperexpanded clones went down, and after one year T-cell counts and TCRbeta diversity were mostly credited to newly produced T cells. In some patients, high TCRbeta diversity at day 60 was attributed to recipient T cells and intrathymic progenitors that had survived conditioning. Apparently early alphabetaT-cell count recovery about two months after transplant reportedly relied on only several hundred rapidly expanded clones derived from non-depleted graft cells.

This sample's treatment or condition label indicates: allogeneic hematopoietic cell transplantation with graft depleted of TCRalphabeta T cells and CD19 B cells. TCRalphabeta/CD19-depleted allogeneic hematopoietic cell grafts were given to the transplant recipients, all of whom were children. The junction carries 10 bases between V and J, which are trimmed by 5 bases and 0 bases respectively. The CDR3 goes from the cysteine to the phenylalanine over 13 residues. Only the CDR3 DNA is retained, 39 bases long and in frame from the first base. As encoded in the germline V gene, CDR1 is SQVTM while CDR2 is ANQGSEA. Library generation was performed with PCR. Instrument on record: Illumina HiSeq 2500. TCR library preparation used molecular barcoding, with unique molecular identifiers applied to normalize quantification of the TCRbeta repertoire. The raw public reads went through TCRdb reprocessing: fastp at Q25, MiXCR clone calling, in-frame beta chains kept. Entries are consolidated by CDR3 protein sequence, retaining the most common genes and DNA. This sample lists around 440,000 distinct CDR3 sequences; around 15% were detected once. Less than 30% of the sample rests with the top ten.

The rearrangement joined TRBV29-1 to TRBJ1-1; the D gene remains uncertain. The origin of this receptor is a boy in the first two years of life who had a stem cell transplant for Wiskott-Aldrich syndrome, so the T cells may come from the graft donor. Sequencing was performed on PBMCs, mostly from graft donor cells, taken 360 days after TCRalphabeta/CD19-depleted stem cell transplant. Read as DNA, the sequence is TGCAGCGTTTCTGACTGGTTGAACACTGAAGCTTTCTTT. Translation gives CSVSDWLNTEAFF.